This T cell receptor beta chain is drawn from a study of T cell responses to AZD1222 COVID-19 vaccine. Findings of the study overall: Donors were mostly white British, more females; clonal diversity possibly underestimated. Unmutated variant regions are reportedly targeted by nearly half of spike-specific TCRs.

Sequenced by immunoSEQ multiplex PCR; TCRdb stores in-frame clones only, minus some. The sample gives tens of thousands of clones, 80% to 85% of which show up once; 9.5% to 10% is in the top ten. Notes on this clone: Its antigen is undetermined.

The length of the CDR3 is 14 residues. Germline-derived CDR1 and CDR2 are SNHLY and FYNNEI. V was pared by 5 bases and J by 2 bases, with 12 bases between. This receptor was obtained from an adult in good health. The chain is built from TRBV2 and TRBJ1-1, with a tentative D call TRBD1 (6 bases). The material was peripheral blood, obtained on day 0 of AZD1222 vaccination. CDR3 sequence reads: CASSPEGGNTEAFF. The CDR3 DNA follows: TGTGCCAGCAGTCCGGAAGGGGGTAACACTGAAGCTTTCTTT. The entire variable domain, with the rest obtained from reference TRBV2 and TRBJ1-1, is as follows: EPEVTQTPSHQVTQMGQEVILRCVPISNHLYFYWYRQILGQKVEFLVSFYNNEISEKSEIFDDQFSVERPDGSNFTLKIRSTKLEDSAMYFCASSPEGGNTEAFFGQGTRLTVV.